The clone carrying this T cell receptor (beta chain) was seen more than once but under ten times. Its target is not known. Individual cDNA molecules carried attached unique molecular identifiers. From the 5' RACE reads, TCRdb called clonotypes with MiXCR, one entry per CDR3 protein. The data contain tens of thousands of distinct CDR3 sequences, 10% to 12% of them seen just once; the ten biggest clones take up about 6%. Trimming left V 0 bases short and J 8 bases short, with 13 bases between. CDR3 size: 14 residues. Per germline, CDR1 DFQATT and CDR2 SNEGSKA (reference sequence). The source of the sample is a study of early T cells in non-severe SARS-CoV-2 infection. Turning to the study itself: With bulk RNA from unsorted whole blood as input, sequencing yielded unpaired chains. Study findings and constraints: VDJdb-based annotation leaned toward anti-spike CD8 responses and missed private and CD4 specificities.

The chain recombines TRBV20-1 with TRBJ1-4; perhaps TRBD1 as D (5 bases). This sample comprised whole blood, obtained at baseline. This sequence was found in an adult who was a healthcare worker with PCR-confirmed SARS-CoV-2 infection or an uninfected control (not recorded which). The CDR3 loop reads CSARDWTKSEKLFF. CDR3 bases: TGCAGTGCTAGAGATTGGACAAAAAGCGAAAAACTGTTTTTT.